Listed here are 31 T cell receptor beta chains from one sample, sequenced in a study of blood T cell repertoires in COVID-19. Data came from immunoSEQ multiplex PCR; TCRdb stores just in-frame clones and leaves some out. The sample has tens of thousands of clones, approximately 86% seen once. Input material: peripheral blood. All receptors come from an older man with acute or convalescent COVID-19.

The rearrangement uses TRBV20-1 and TRBJ2-7; weak D call: TRBD2 (5 bases). The V end was cut by 2 bases, the J end by 6 bases, with 8 bases between. This CDR3 spans 11 amino acids. Germline assignment: CDR1 DFQATT and CDR2 SNEGSKA (reference sequence). The CDR3 bases are TGCAGTGCTAGAAGTGGGAGCGAGCAGTACTTC. Protein product: CSARSGSEQYF.

The rearrangement links TRBV6-4 to TRBJ2-3; D is ambiguous. This CDR3 spans 15 amino acids. V was clipped by 3 bases and J by 1 base, with 11 bases between them. Germline CDR1 MRHNA, CDR2 SNTAGT. Here the CDR3 DNA reads TGTGCCAGCAGTGAGTCCCGGCAGGGCACAGATACGCAGTATTTT. Translating gives CASSESRQGTDTQYF.

The V gene is TRBV5-4, the J gene TRBJ2-2, with 9 nucleotides matching TRBD1. V dropped 4 bases and J dropped 1; count of bases not matched to a gene: 5. The CDR3 is 16 amino acids. Germline CDR1 and CDR2: SGHNT and YYREEE (reference sequence). The chain's CDR3 is CASSRWTGVNTGELFF. DNA for the CDR3: TGTGCCAGCAGCCGATGGACAGGGGTGAACACCGGGGAGCTGTTTTTT.

The chain is built from TRBV7-8 and TRBJ2-3; 9 positions agree with TRBD2. Germline loops: CDR1 SGHVS, CDR2 FQNEAQ. The CDR3 is made up of 13 amino acids. With V trimmed by 5 bases and J by 9 bases, 6 bases remained unmatched. Here the CDR3 DNA reads TGTGCCAGCAGCCTTAGCGGGAGAGGCACGCAGTATTTT. It specifies CASSLSGRGTQYF.

This chain connects TRBV5-1 to TRBJ2-1; 12 positions match TRBD2. In germline, CDR1 is SGHRS, CDR2 YFSETQ. CDR3 length: 18 residues. The V and J ends lost 3 bases and 7 bases, in that order; junction bases with no gene match: 14. The CDR3 is CASSSKTSGSGMVNEQFF. CDR3 nucleotide sequence: TGCGCCAGCAGCTCTAAGACTAGCGGGAGTGGAATGGTGAATGAGCAGTTCTTC.

This clone was seen more than once but under ten times. This chain links TRBV6-1 with TRBJ2-7; perhaps TRBD1 as D (6 bases). This CDR3 has 16 residues. Trimming removed 0 bases from V and 1 base from J, with 13 bases in between. Germline assignment: CDR1 MNHNS and CDR2 SASEGT. CDR3 nucleotide sequence: TGTGCCAGCAGTGAAGCCGTAGACAGGTTTTCCTACGAGCAGTACTTC. As protein: CASSEAVDRFSYEQYF.

The rearrangement joins TRBV19 to TRBJ1-4; D uncertain. The length of the CDR3 is 15 residues. CDR1 is LNHDA, CDR2 SQIVND, per germline (reference sequence). The CDR3 loop is CAATAVHDGDEKLFF. In nucleotides, the CDR3 is TGTGCAGCGACGGCAGTGCACGACGGGGATGAAAAACTGTTTTTT.

The chain recombines TRBV7-8 with TRBJ2-5, with D tentatively TRBD2 (6 bases). The CDR3 extends over 15 amino acids. The ends were cut back, 3 bases at V and 5 bases at J, with 16 bases in the middle. The V gene's germline CDR1 is SGHVS and CDR2 FQNEAQ. The CDR3 DNA reads TGTGCCAGCAGCTTGGGGGACTGGGCTGAGGAGACCCAGTACTTC. Its translation is CASSLGDWAEETQYF.

In this sample, this clone turned up a few times. The chain couples TRBV28 to TRBJ1-1, with D possibly matching TRBD1 (5 bases). The CDR3 runs 12 residues. Germline loops: CDR1 MDHEN, CDR2 SYDVKM. For the CDR3, the DNA is TGTGGCATCCGGGGGGGGAACACTGAAGCTTTCTTT. Protein sequence: CGIRGGNTEAFF.

The genes are TRBV4-2 and TRBJ2-1; 10 nucleotides match TRBD2. The CDR3 spans 18 residues. V trimming: 0 bases; J trimming: 2 bases; junction bases outside the gene matches: 7. Germline V gives CDR1 LGHNA, CDR2 YNFKEQ. This CDR3 reads CASSQDLASGSTYNEQFF. In DNA, the CDR3 is TGTGCCAGCAGCCAAGATCTGGCTAGCGGGAGCACCTACAATGAGCAGTTCTTC.

The V gene is TRBV13, the J gene TRBJ1-1, with D unresolved. This CDR3 has 13 residues. Germline CDR1 and CDR2: PRHDT and FYEKMQ (reference sequence). V was pared by 7 bases and J by 7 bases, with 16 bases between. CDR3 sequence reads: CASNLFGEIEAFF. The CDR3 bases are TGTGCCAGCAACCTATTCGGGGAGATTGAAGCTTTCTTT. The full variable domain, with the rest looked up from reference TRBV13 and TRBJ1-1, is AAGVIQSPRHLIKEKRETATLKCYPIPRHDTVYWYQQGPGQDPQFLISFYEKMQSDKGSIPDRFSAQQFSDYHSELNMSSLELGDSALYFCASNLFGEIEAFFGQGTRLTVV.

The gene calls are TRBV3-1 (or the pseudogene TRBV3-2) and TRBJ1-3; 10 bases agree with TRBD1. The V and J ends lost 3 bases and 3 bases, in that order; junction bases with no gene match: 8. Looked up from germline, CDR1 is LGHDT and CDR2 is YNNKEL (reference sequence). The length of the CDR3 is 17 residues. The CDR3 coding sequence is TGTGCCAGCAGCCACGGACAGGGGGAGGTTTATGGAAACACCATATATTTT. Translating gives CASSHGQGEVYGNTIYF.

V usage is TRBV20-1 and J usage is TRBJ2-3, with a weak D call TRBD1 (6 bases). Trimming left V 3 bases short and J 5 bases short, with 12 bases between. The CDR3 covers 13 residues. Germline lookup yields CDR1 DFQATT and CDR2 SNEGSKA (reference sequence). Written as DNA, the CDR3 is TGCAGTGCTAGTACAGGGTCCATAGATACGCAGTATTTT. This gives the protein CSASTGSIDTQYF.

The rearrangement joins TRBV19 to TRBJ1-1; maybe TRBD1 (5 bases). The CDR3 runs to 13 residues. Germline assignment: CDR1 LNHDA and CDR2 SQIVND (reference sequence). V shed 1 base and J shed 6 bases, with 9 bases lying between them. For the CDR3, the DNA is TGTGCCAGTAGTATAGCCGACAGAGCTGAAGCTTTCTTT. Translating it yields CASSIADRAEAFF. The whole variable domain, remainder taken from reference TRBV19 and TRBJ1-1, is DGGITQSPKYLFRKEGQNVTLSCEQNLNHDAMYWYRQDPGQGLRLIYYSQIVNDFQKGDIAEGYSVSREKKESFPLTVTSAQKNPTAFYLCASSIADRAEAFFGQGTRLTVV.

This sequence joins TRBV11-1 and TRBJ2-1; D gene unclear. The CDR3 covers 13 residues. From germline, CDR1 is SGHAT and CDR2 FQDESV (reference sequence). V was shortened by 4 bases and J by 4 bases, with 8 bases between the two germline ends. In nucleotides, the CDR3 is TGTGCCAGCAGCTCGCGTGGTTACAATGAGCAGTTCTTC. Protein: CASSSRGYNEQFF.

The chain couples TRBV19 to TRBJ2-1, with 10 bases lining up with TRBD2. The CDR3 consists of 17 residues. After removal of 2 bases from V and 2 bases from J, the junction contained 6 bases not matched to a gene. In germline, CDR1 is LNHDA, CDR2 SQIVND (reference sequence). CDR3 sequence reads: CASSIKASGSAYNEQFF. The CDR3 bases are TGTGCCAGTAGTATAAAGGCTAGCGGGAGTGCCTACAATGAGCAGTTCTTC.

The CDR3, as DNA: TGTGCCAGCAGCTCGGGACAGCCACGCTCTGGAAACACCATATATTTT. It codes for CASSSGQPRSGNTIYF. This chain connects TRBV5-4 to TRBJ1-3; 7 bases map to TRBD1. Germline V gene sequence: CDR1 SGHNT, CDR2 YYREEE (reference sequence). This CDR3 is built from 16 residues. With 3 bases clipped from V and 0 bases from J, the junction kept 6 bases outside the gene matches.

The rearrangement uses TRBV5-4 and TRBJ1-1; tentatively, D is TRBD1 (6 bases). Germline V CDR1 and CDR2: SGHNT, YYREEE (reference sequence). The V end lost 7 bases, the J end lost 7 bases, and 14 bases lay between the germline ends. The CDR3 consists of 12 residues. The CDR3 here is CASGRDTYEAFF. CDR3 nucleotide sequence: TGTGCCAGCGGCCGGGACACATATGAAGCTTTCTTT.

V is TRBV7-8 and J is TRBJ1-1; D perhaps matches TRBD1 (6 bases). Germline CDR1 is SGHVS and CDR2 is FQNEAQ. V lost 5 bases to trimming and J lost 5 bases, with 15 bases between them. The CDR3 totals 14 residues. CDR3 in DNA: TGTGCCAGCAGCCCACACAGGGAGGGGACTGAAGCTTTCTTT. This gives the protein CASSPHREGTEAFF.

The chain employs TRBV3-1 (or the pseudogene TRBV3-2) and TRBJ2-7, with a possible D match to TRBD1 (5 bases). This CDR3 has 11 residues. Germline V lookup: CDR1 LGHDT, CDR2 YNNKEL (reference sequence). V shed 6 bases and J shed 3 bases, with 6 bases lying between them. Written as DNA, the CDR3 is TGTGCCAGCAGTCAGGGCTACGAGCAGTACTTC. Translated, it gives CASSQGYEQYF.

The V call is TRBV7-2, the J call TRBJ1-4, with D possibly being TRBD1 (6 bases). The CDR3 sequence is 18 residues long. Germline V gene data show CDR1 as SGHTA and CDR2 as FQGNSA. Trimming removed 4 bases at V and 8 bases at J, with 26 bases between. The CDR3 DNA reads as TGTGCCAGCAGCTCGCAGGGGCAGGGTTGGTTGACGTCCGAAAAACTGTTTTTT. It is translated as CASSSQGQGWLTSEKLFF.

The chain joins TRBV15 to TRBJ1-5; 11 positions agree with TRBD1. This CDR3 comprises 15 residues. With 5 bases clipped from V and 5 bases from J, the junction kept 5 bases outside the gene matches. CDR1 and CDR2 (germline): LNHNV, YYDKDF (reference sequence). This chain's CDR3 is CATSVWTGGHQPQHF. In DNA form, the CDR3 reads TGTGCCACCAGCGTATGGACAGGGGGCCATCAGCCCCAGCATTTT.

V gene TRBV6-2 or TRBV6-3 combines with J gene TRBJ1-5, with D possibly being TRBD1 (5 bases). The V gene's germline CDR1 is MNHEY and CDR2 SVGEGT. This CDR3 contains 14 residues. Trimming took off 5 bases at V and 7 bases at J, with 15 bases between the two ends. The chain's CDR3 is CASSGHAGDQPQHF. The DNA for the CDR3 is TGTGCCAGCAGTGGACATGCCGGAGACCAGCCCCAGCATTTT.

The chain links TRBV5-8 to TRBJ2-7; possible D gene TRBD1, 7 bases. Trimming cost V 4 bases and J 3 bases, with 11 bases left between them. Germline values: CDR1 SGHTS, CDR2 YDEGEE. This CDR3 is 13 amino acids long. CDR3 nucleotides: TGTGCCAGCAGCCGGAGGGACAGCTACGAGCAGTACTTC. Its protein product is CASSRRDSYEQYF.

This clone occurred once. The chain is built from TRBV2 and TRBJ1-2, with TRBD1 matching over 10 bases. Germline V gene data show CDR1 as SNHLY and CDR2 as FYNNEI. The CDR3 length is 13 residues. After removal of 8 bases from V and 7 bases from J, the junction contained 7 bases not matched to a gene. The CDR3 DNA reads as TGTGCCAGCGAGACGGGACAGGGGATTGGCTACACCTTC. This codes for CASETGQGIGYTF.

This clone was detected once. The chain links TRBV4-3 to TRBJ2-3; TRBD2 matches at 10 bases. Per germline, CDR1 LGHNA and CDR2 YSLEER. V lost 3 bases, J lost 2 bases, and 23 bases stayed unmatched. This CDR3 is 22 amino acids long. CDR3 sequence: CASSQRRFLTPSGSFDTDTQYF. As DNA, the CDR3 is TGCGCCAGCAGCCAGAGACGCTTTCTAACTCCTAGCGGGAGTTTCGACACAGATACGCAGTATTTT.

This clone has a handful of counts. The CDR3 reads CASSEGTGGYTEAFF. CDR3 nucleotide sequence: TGTGCCAGCAGCGAGGGGACAGGGGGCTATACTGAAGCTTTCTTT. J is TRBJ1-1 and V is TRBV9; 12 nucleotides align to TRBD1. This CDR3 spans 15 amino acids. Trimming removed 3 bases from V and 5 bases from J; junction bases left unmatched: 5. Germline values: CDR1 SGDLS, CDR2 YYNGEE.

This chain connects TRBV7-2 to TRBJ2-7, with D maybe TRBD2 (6 bases). V was pared by 5 bases and J by 3 bases, with 14 bases between. CDR3 length: 14 residues. Germline V gene lookup returns CDR1 SGHTA and CDR2 FQGNSA. This chain's CDR3 is CASSPGTAYYEQYF. DNA for the CDR3: TGTGCCAGCAGCCCCGGGACTGCGTACTACGAGCAGTACTTC.

The chain employs TRBV5-4 and TRBJ2-7; 9 bases are shared with TRBD2. The ends lost 4 bases at V and 5 bases at J; junction bases unmatched: 7. The CDR3 is made up of 14 amino acids. Germline lookup yields CDR1 SGHNT and CDR2 YYREEE (reference sequence). This chain's CDR3 is CASSLGLAKNEQYF. CDR3 DNA sequence: TGTGCCAGCAGCCTGGGACTAGCTAAGAACGAGCAGTACTTC.

This chain connects TRBV10-1 to TRBJ2-1; 12 bases are shared with TRBD2. Germline V gives CDR1 WNHNN, CDR2 SYGVQD (reference sequence). The ends lost 0 bases at V and 7 bases at J; junction bases unmatched: 10. There are 18 residues in the CDR3. CDR3 in amino acids: CASSESEVGLAGCNEQFF. The CDR3, as DNA: TGCGCCAGCAGTGAGTCCGAGGTCGGACTAGCGGGATGTAATGAGCAGTTCTTC.

CDR3 amino acids: CASSQGGGSFTYEQYF. The CDR3 nucleotides are TGTGCCAGCAGCCAAGGGGGCGGGAGTTTTACCTACGAGCAGTACTTC. This chain uses TRBV3-1 (or the pseudogene TRBV3-2) with TRBJ2-7; 7 positions match TRBD2. The ends lost 1 base at V and 2 bases at J; junction bases unmatched: 8. The CDR3 has 16 amino acids. CDR1 LGHDT and CDR2 YNNKEL come from the germline V gene (reference sequence).